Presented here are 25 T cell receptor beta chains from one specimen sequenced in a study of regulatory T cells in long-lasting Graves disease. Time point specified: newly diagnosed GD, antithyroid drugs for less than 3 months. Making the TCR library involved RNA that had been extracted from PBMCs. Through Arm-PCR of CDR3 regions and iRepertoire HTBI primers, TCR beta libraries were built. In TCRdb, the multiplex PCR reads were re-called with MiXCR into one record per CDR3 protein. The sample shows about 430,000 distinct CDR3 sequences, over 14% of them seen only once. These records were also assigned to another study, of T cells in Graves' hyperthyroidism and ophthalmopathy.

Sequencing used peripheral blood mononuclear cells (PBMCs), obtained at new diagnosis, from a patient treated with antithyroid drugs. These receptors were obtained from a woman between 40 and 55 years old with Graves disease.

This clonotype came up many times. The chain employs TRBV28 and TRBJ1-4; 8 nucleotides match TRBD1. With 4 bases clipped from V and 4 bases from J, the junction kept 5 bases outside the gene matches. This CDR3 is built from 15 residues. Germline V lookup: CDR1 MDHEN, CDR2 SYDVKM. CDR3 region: CASSSPGQDNEKLFF. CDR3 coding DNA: TGTGCCAGCAGTTCCCCGGGACAGGATAATGAAAAACTGTTTTTT.

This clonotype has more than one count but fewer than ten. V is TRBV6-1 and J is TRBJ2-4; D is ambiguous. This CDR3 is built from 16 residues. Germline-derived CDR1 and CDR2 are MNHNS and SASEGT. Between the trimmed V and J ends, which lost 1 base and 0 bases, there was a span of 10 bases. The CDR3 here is CASSEVGRVAKNIQYF. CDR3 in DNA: TGTGCCAGCAGTGAAGTGGGCCGGGTAGCCAAAAACATTCAGTACTTC.

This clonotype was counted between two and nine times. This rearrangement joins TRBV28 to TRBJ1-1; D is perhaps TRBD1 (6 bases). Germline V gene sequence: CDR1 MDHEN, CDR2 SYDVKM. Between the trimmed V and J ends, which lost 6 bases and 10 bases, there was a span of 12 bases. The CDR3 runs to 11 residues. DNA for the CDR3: TGTGCCAGCAGCTCTCACAGGGCAGCTTTCTTT. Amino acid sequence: CASSSHRAAFF.

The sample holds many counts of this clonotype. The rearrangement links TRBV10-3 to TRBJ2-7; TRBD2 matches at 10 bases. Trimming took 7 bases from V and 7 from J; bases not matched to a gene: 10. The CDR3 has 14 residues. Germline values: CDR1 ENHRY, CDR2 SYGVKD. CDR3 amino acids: CAITQAGGKSEQYF. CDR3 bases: TGTGCCATCACTCAAGCGGGAGGGAAATCGGAGCAGTACTTC.

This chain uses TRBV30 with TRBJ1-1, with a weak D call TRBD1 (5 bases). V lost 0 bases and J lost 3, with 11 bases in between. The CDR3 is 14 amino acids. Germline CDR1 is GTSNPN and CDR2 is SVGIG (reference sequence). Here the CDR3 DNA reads TGTGCCTGGAGTGTACTGCGGGGGTACACTGAAGCTTTCTTT. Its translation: CAWSVLRGYTEAFF.

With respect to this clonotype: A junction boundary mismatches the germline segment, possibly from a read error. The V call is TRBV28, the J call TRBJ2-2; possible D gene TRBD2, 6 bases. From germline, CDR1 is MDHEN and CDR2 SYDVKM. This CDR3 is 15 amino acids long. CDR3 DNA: TGTGCCGGCAGTGTCCCCGGGAGCCTTGCCGGGGAGCTGTTTTTT. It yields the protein CAGSVPGSLAGELFF. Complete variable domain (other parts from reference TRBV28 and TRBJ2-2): DVKVTQSSRYLVKRTGEKVFLECVQDMDHENMFWYRQDPGLGLRLIYFSYDVKMKEKGDIPEGYSVSREKKERFSLILESASTNQTSMYLCAGSVPGSLAGELFFGEGSRLTVL.

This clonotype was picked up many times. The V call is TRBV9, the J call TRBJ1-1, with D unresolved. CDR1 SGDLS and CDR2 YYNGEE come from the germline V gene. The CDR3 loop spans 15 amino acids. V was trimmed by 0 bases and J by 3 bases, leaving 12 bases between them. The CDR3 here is CASSVGRAGYTEAFF. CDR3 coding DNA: TGTGCCAGCAGCGTAGGTAGGGCTGGGTACACTGAAGCTTTCTTT.

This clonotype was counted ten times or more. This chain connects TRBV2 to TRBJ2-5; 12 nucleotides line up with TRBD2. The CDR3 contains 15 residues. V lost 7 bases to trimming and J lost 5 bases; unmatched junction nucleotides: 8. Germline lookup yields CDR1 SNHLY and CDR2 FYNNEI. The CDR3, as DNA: TGTGCCAGCAACCTAGCGGGAGGGCCTGGGGAGACCCAGTACTTC. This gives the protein CASNLAGGPGETQYF.

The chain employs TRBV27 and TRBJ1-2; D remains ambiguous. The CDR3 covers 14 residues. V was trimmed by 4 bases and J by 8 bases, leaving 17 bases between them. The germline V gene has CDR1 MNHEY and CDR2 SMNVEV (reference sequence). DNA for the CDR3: TGTGCCAGCAGTTCTCTGGGCGGTCCGGGCGGCTACACCTTC. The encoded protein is CASSSLGGPGGYTF.

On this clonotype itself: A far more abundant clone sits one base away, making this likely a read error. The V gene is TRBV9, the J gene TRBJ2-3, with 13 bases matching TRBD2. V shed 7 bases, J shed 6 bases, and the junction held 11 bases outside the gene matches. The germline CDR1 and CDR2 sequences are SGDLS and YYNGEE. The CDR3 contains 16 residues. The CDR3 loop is CASGLGLAGEADTQYF. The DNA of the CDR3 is TGTGCCAGCGGTTTAGGACTAGCGGGAGAGGCGGATACGCAGTATTTT.

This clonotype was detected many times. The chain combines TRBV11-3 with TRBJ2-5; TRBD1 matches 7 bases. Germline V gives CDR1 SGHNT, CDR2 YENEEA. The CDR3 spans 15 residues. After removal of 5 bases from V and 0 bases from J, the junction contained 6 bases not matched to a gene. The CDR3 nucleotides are TGTGCCAGCAGCGCCGGGACAGAGTACCAAGAGACCCAGTACTTC. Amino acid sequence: CASSAGTEYQETQYF. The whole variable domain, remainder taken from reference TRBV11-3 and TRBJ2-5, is EAGVVQSPRYKIIEKKQPVAFWCNPISGHNTLYWYLQNLGQGPELLIRYENEEAVDDSQLPKDRFSAERLKGVDSTLKIQPAELGDSAVYLCASSAGTEYQETQYFGPGTRLLVL.

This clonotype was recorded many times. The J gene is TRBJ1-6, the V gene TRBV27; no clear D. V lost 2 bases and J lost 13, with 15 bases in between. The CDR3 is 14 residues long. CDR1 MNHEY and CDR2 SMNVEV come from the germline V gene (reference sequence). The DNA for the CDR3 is TGTGCCAGCAGTTTAACACCTCAGGCGGCCCCCCTCCACTTT. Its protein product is CASSLTPQAAPLHF.

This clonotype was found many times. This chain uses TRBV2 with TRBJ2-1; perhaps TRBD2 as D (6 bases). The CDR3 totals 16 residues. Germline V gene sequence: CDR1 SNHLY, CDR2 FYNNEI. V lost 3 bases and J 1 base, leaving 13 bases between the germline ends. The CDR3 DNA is TGTGCCAGCAGTGACGGAGGGCAAGGTTCCTACAATGAGCAGTTCTTC. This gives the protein CASSDGGQGSYNEQFF.

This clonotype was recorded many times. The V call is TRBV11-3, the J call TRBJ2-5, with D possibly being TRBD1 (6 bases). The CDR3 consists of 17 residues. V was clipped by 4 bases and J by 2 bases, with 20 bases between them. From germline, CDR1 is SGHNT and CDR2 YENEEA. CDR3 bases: TGTGCCAGCAGCTCACACTACCTAGGACAGATACAAGAGACCCAGTACTTC. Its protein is CASSSHYLGQIQETQYF.

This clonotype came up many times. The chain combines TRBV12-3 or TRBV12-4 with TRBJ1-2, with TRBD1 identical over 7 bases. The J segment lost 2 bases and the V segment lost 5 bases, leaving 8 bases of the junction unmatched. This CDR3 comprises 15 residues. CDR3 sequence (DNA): TGTGCCAGCAGTAGTGGGACAGCCGCCAACTATGGCTACACCTTC. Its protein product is CASSSGTAANYGYTF.

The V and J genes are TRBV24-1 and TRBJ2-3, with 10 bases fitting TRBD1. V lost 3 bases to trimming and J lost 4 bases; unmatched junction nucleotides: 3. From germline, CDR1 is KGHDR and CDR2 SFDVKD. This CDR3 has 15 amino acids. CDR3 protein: CATSDRTGGADTQYF. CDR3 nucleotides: TGTGCCACCAGTGATCGGACAGGGGGGGCAGATACGCAGTATTTT.

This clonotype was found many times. CDR3 sequence: CASTRVGAVSAYNEQFF. CDR3 bases: TGTGCCAGCACCCGGGTTGGGGCTGTAAGCGCCTACAATGAGCAGTTCTTC. The chain is built from TRBV11-2 and TRBJ2-1; TRBD1 might be the D (5 bases). Trimming pared 7 bases from V and 2 bases from J, leaving 21 bases between. The length of the CDR3 is 17 residues. CDR1 is SGHAT, CDR2 FQNNGV, per germline.

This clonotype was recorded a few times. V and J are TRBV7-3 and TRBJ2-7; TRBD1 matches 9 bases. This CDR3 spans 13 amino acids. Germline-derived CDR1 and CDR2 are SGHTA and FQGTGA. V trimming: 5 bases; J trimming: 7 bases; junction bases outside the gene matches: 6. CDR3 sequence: CASSAGQGGEQYF. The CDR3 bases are TGTGCCAGCAGCGCGGGACAGGGCGGAGAGCAGTACTTC.

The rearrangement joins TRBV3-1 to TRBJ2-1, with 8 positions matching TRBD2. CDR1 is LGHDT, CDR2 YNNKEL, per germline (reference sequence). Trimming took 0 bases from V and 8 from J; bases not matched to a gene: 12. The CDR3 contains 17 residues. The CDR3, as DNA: TGTGCCAGCAGCCAAGAGTCAGCGGGAGTAGGTGAGGATGAGCAGTTCTTC. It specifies CASSQESAGVGEDEQFF.

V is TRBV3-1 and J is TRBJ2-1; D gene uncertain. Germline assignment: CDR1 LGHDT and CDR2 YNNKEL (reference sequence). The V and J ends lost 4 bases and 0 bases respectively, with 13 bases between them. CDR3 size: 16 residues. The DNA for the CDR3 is TGTGCCAGCAGCCCCCTTGCCAGCCGCTCCTACAATGAGCAGTTCTTC. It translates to CASSPLASRSYNEQFF.

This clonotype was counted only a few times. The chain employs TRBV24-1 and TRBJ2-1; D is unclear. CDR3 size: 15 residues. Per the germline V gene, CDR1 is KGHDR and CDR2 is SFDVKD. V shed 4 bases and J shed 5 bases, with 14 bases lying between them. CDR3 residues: CATSESPDPDNEQFF. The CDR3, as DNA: TGTGCCACCAGTGAGAGCCCGGACCCGGACAATGAGCAGTTCTTC.

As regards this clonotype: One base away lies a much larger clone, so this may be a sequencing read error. The CDR3 DNA sequence: TGTGCCAGCAGTTACTCAGGTGGGAGGGCCCTCCGCGAGCAGTACTTC. Its translation: CASSYSGGRALREQYF. The rearrangement links TRBV6-5 to TRBJ2-7; 7 bases map to TRBD2. Germline CDR1 is MNHEY and CDR2 is SVGAGI. V was clipped by 0 bases and J by 6 bases; unmatched bases: 11. The CDR3 consists of 16 residues.

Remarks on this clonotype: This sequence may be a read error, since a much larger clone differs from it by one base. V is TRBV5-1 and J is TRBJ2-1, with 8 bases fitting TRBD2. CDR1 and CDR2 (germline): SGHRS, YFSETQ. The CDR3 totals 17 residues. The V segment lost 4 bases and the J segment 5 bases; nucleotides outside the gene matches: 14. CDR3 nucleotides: TGCGCCAGCAGCCTGGGACCAGCGGGAGAAGTAAACAATGAGCAGTTCTTC. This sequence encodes CASSLGPAGEVNNEQFF.

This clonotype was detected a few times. The CDR3 DNA is TGCAGTGCGCCCACGGGGCCCTTCTCCTACGAGCAGTACTTC. It codes for CSAPTGPFSYEQYF. The gene calls are TRBV20-1 and TRBJ2-7; D is possibly TRBD1 or TRBD2 (5 bases each). The V end lost 6 bases, the J end lost 0 bases, and 15 bases lay between the germline ends. The CDR3 length is 14 residues. Germline CDR1 DFQATT, CDR2 SNEGSKA (reference sequence).

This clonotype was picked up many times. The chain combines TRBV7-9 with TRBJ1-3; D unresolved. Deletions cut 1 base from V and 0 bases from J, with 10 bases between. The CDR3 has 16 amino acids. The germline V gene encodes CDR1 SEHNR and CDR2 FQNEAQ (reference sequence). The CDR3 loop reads CASSLVPGSSGNTIYF. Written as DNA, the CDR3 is TGTGCCAGCAGCTTAGTCCCCGGGAGCTCTGGAAACACCATATATTTT.